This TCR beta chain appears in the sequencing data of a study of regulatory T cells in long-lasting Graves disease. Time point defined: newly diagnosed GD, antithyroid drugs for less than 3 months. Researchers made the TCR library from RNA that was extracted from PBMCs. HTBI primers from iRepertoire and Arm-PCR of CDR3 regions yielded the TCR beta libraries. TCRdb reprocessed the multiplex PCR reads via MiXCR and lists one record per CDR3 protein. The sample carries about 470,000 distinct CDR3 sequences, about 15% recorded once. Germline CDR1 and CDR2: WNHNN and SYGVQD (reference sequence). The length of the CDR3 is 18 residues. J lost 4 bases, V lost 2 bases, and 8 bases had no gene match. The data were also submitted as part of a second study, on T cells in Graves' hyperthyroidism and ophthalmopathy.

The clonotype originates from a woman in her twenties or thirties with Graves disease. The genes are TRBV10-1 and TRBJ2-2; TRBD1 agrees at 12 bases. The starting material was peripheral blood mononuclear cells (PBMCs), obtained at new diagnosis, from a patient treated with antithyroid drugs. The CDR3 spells CASSEDRDRGLGTGELFF. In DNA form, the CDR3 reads TGCGCCAGCAGTGAGGACCGGGACAGGGGGCTGGGCACCGGGGAGCTGTTTTTT.